These 18 T cell receptor beta chains were sequenced from one sample in a study of T-cell memory formation after mild COVID-19. TCRdb independently ran MiXCR on the 5' RACE reads; one entry per CDR3 protein. The table lists hundreds of thousands of distinct CDR3 sequences, roughly 20% of them singletons, with 9.5% to 15% in the top ten. The sample comprised PBMCs or a T cell subset sorted from them (not recorded which). These receptors were obtained from an adult woman who had mild COVID-19 (a few samples of this study predate the infection). Cell type and time point are not known.

In its sample, this clonotype was seen many times. V is TRBV4-1 and J is TRBJ2-7, with a possible D match to TRBD1 (6 bases). The V gene's germline CDR1 is MGHRA and CDR2 YSYEKL. The ends were cut back, 6 bases at V and 0 bases at J, with 18 bases in the middle. The CDR3 runs 16 residues. The CDR3 bases are TGCGCCAGCAGTGGCAGGGGCCCCAGGAGCTCCTACGAGCAGTACTTC. Translation gives CASSGRGPRSSYEQYF.

This clonotype has at least ten counts. The chain joins TRBV5-5 to TRBJ1-1; D is ambiguous. Trimming cost V 4 bases and J 7 bases, with 14 bases left between them. The CDR3 has 13 amino acids. The germline CDR1 and CDR2 sequences are SGHKS and YYEKEE (reference sequence). Written as DNA, the CDR3 is TGTGCCAGCAGCCGTACGACCGGGAGTGAAGCTTTCTTT. Translation: CASSRTTGSEAFF.

This clonotype has just a few counts. The rearrangement joins TRBV30 to TRBJ1-1, with unresolved D. The CDR3 runs 15 residues. CDR1 and CDR2 (germline): GTSNPN, SVGIG (reference sequence). The V gene lost 0 bases and the J gene lost 1 base, with 12 bases spanning the gap. CDR3 sequence: CAWSVAVNRNTEAFF. The CDR3 coding sequence is TGTGCCTGGAGTGTAGCGGTTAACCGGAACACTGAAGCTTTCTTT.

This chain connects TRBV28 to TRBJ2-1; D not certain. Germline V gene sequence: CDR1 MDHEN, CDR2 SYDVKM. The CDR3 is 13 residues long. Trimming took off 7 bases at V and 0 bases at J, with 7 bases between the two ends. The CDR3 coding sequence is TGTGCCAGCACGGCTAGCTCCTACAATGAGCAGTTCTTC. The encoded protein is CASTASSYNEQFF.

The table lists this clonotype with a few counts. V gene TRBV29-1 combines with J gene TRBJ2-3; no reliable D call. Germline V lookup: CDR1 SQVTM, CDR2 ANQGSEA. The CDR3 consists of 13 residues. V was pared by 4 bases and J by 1 base, with 9 bases between. The CDR3 reads CSVVGLGTDTQYF. In DNA, the CDR3 is TGCAGCGTTGTGGGTCTAGGCACAGATACGCAGTATTTT.

The CDR3 bases are TGTGCCAGCAGACTGACAGGGGGCGTTGGCACCGGGGAGCTGTTTTTT. Translating it yields CASRLTGGVGTGELFF. The chain links TRBV12-3 or TRBV12-4 to TRBJ2-2, with 10 nucleotides matching TRBD1. The ends lost 6 bases at V and 4 bases at J; junction bases unmatched: 8. The CDR3 runs to 16 residues.

V and J are TRBV5-1 and TRBJ1-2, with D possibly being TRBD1 (5 bases). V dropped 4 bases and J dropped 3 bases, with 19 bases sitting between them. The V gene's germline CDR1 is SGHRS and CDR2 YFSETQ. CDR3 length equals 16 residues. The CDR3 sequence is CASSLEADSYYYGYTF. DNA for the CDR3: TGCGCCAGCAGCCTGGAGGCCGACAGCTACTACTATGGCTACACCTTC.

This clonotype was seen only a few times. V and J are TRBV12-3 or TRBV12-4 and TRBJ2-1, with 8 bases aligning to TRBD2. The CDR3 has 16 residues. With V trimmed by 5 bases and J by 5 bases, 11 bases remained unmatched. The CDR3: CASSNNGLAGHNEQFF. CDR3 nucleotide sequence: TGTGCCAGCAGTAACAATGGCCTAGCGGGCCACAATGAGCAGTTCTTC.

The rearrangement joins TRBV5-1 to TRBJ1-4; D call uncertain. Germline V gene lookup returns CDR1 SGHRS and CDR2 YFSETQ. Trimming cost V 1 base and J 4 bases, with 8 bases left between them. The CDR3 loop spans 14 amino acids. The CDR3 DNA reads TGCGCCAGCAGCTTGTCAGGACTTAATGAAAAACTGTTTTTT. It codes for CASSLSGLNEKLFF.

The chain employs TRBV18 and TRBJ2-6; the D call may be TRBD1 or TRBD2 (5 bases each). CDR1 and CDR2 (germline): KGHSH, LQKENI. The CDR3 extends over 15 amino acids. The ends were cut back, 5 bases at V and 1 base at J, with 9 bases in the middle. The CDR3 is CASSTGRSGANVLTF. The CDR3 DNA sequence: TGTGCCAGCTCAACGGGGCGTTCTGGGGCCAACGTCCTGACTTTC.

The CDR3 sequence: CASSVGGPNTEAFF. The CDR3 DNA is TGTGCCAGCAGCGTAGGAGGGCCCAACACTGAAGCTTTCTTT. The rearrangement links TRBV9 to TRBJ1-1, with no clear D. From germline, CDR1 is SGDLS and CDR2 YYNGEE. Trimming took off 0 bases at V and 2 bases at J, with 8 bases between the two ends. The CDR3 covers 14 residues.

This clonotype has just a few counts. The chain recombines TRBV20-1 with TRBJ1-6; tentatively, D is TRBD1 (5 bases). CDR1 and CDR2 (germline): DFQATT, SNEGSKA (reference sequence). The CDR3 is 12 amino acids. V was trimmed by 3 bases and J by 7 bases, leaving 7 bases between them. CDR3: CSASRGNSPLHF. As DNA, the CDR3 is TGCAGTGCTAGTAGGGGCAATTCACCCCTCCACTTT.

This chain uses TRBV19 with TRBJ2-2, with 12 bases fitting TRBD2. The V gene's germline CDR1 is LNHDA and CDR2 SQIVND (reference sequence). V shed 5 bases, J shed 6 bases, and the junction held 13 bases outside the gene matches. The CDR3 extends over 18 amino acids. The CDR3 DNA follows: TGTGCCAGTAGTTCCTTCCTTACTAGCGGGGGGATGGCCGGGGAGCTGTTTTTT. The encoded protein is CASSSFLTSGGMAGELFF. Together with reference TRBV19 and TRBJ2-2, the CDR3 gives the full variable domain: DGGITQSPKYLFRKEGQNVTLSCEQNLNHDAMYWYRQDPGQGLRLIYYSQIVNDFQKGDIAEGYSVSREKKESFPLTVTSAQKNPTAFYLCASSSFLTSGGMAGELFFGEGSRLTVL.

This clonotype was seen only a few times. The chain recombines TRBV5-1 with TRBJ1-5; 12 bases match TRBD1. Germline V gene lookup returns CDR1 SGHRS and CDR2 YFSETQ. This CDR3 region has 17 residues. V lost 6 bases to trimming and J lost 2 bases; unmatched junction nucleotides: 9. CDR3 DNA sequence: TGCGCCAGCAACGGGACAGGGGGCGAAGGTTGCAATCAGCCCCAGCATTTT. It translates to CASNGTGGEGCNQPQHF.

This chain uses TRBV30 with TRBJ2-7; a weak D match, TRBD2 (6 bases). V was cut by 7 bases and J by 2 bases, with 12 bases left in between. Germline CDR1 is GTSNPN and CDR2 is SVGIG (reference sequence). The CDR3 is made up of 12 amino acids. The CDR3 reads CALSGLTYEQYF. DNA for the CDR3: TGTGCCTTATCCGGACTAACCTACGAGCAGTACTTC.

This clonotype was observed a handful of times. This chain joins TRBV5-1 and TRBJ2-1, with 11 bases lining up with TRBD1. The CDR3 length is 15 residues. Germline trimming cut 5 bases from V and 8 bases from J; bases unmatched to any gene: 9. Germline V gene lookup returns CDR1 SGHRS and CDR2 YFSETQ. Here the CDR3 reads CASSRGQGAGDEQFF. In DNA form, the CDR3 reads TGCGCCAGCAGTCGCGGACAGGGGGCAGGCGATGAGCAGTTCTTC.

The rearrangement joins TRBV2 to TRBJ2-3; 12 bases match TRBD2. The CDR3 totals 18 residues. J gave up 4 bases and V 7 bases, and 15 bases lay outside the gene matches. CDR1 is SNHLY and CDR2 is FYNNEI in the germline V gene. The chain's CDR3 is CASNFDLAGGPVADTQYF. The DNA of the CDR3 is TGTGCCAGCAATTTTGACCTAGCGGGAGGGCCCGTGGCAGATACGCAGTATTTT. Drawing the rest from reference TRBV2 and TRBJ2-3, the complete variable domain is EPEVTQTPSHQVTQMGQEVILRCVPISNHLYFYWYRQILGQKVEFLVSFYNNEISEKSEIFDDQFSVERPDGSNFTLKIRSTKLEDSAMYFCASNFDLAGGPVADTQYFGPGTRLTVL.

This sequence joins TRBV7-8 and TRBJ2-1; TRBD1 aligns across 10 bases. The CDR3 is made up of 16 amino acids. CDR1 SGHVS and CDR2 FQNEAQ come from the germline V gene. Trimming removed 5 bases from V and 8 bases from J; junction bases left unmatched: 12. For the CDR3, the DNA is TGTGCCAGCAGCCCCCCCGGGACAGGGGCAATATATGAGCAGTTCTTC. Its protein is CASSPPGTGAIYEQFF.